Listed here is a single T cell receptor (beta chain). This entry is derived from a study of blood T cell repertoires in COVID-19. About the study: Sites across the United States, Italy and Spain contributed samples from acute and convalescent COVID-19.

Sequencing was performed with immunoSEQ multiplex PCR; in TCRdb, only in-frame clones are kept and a portion is missing. The data contain 45,000 to 60,000 clones, roughly 79% of them seen just once; the ten biggest clones take up 15%. Germline CDR1 is ENHRY and CDR2 is SYGVKD. The V gene end was trimmed by 4 bases and the J gene end by 3 bases; junction bases not matched to a gene: 2. The CDR3 totals 15 residues. The chain uses TRBV10-3 and TRBJ2-3; 12 positions agree with TRBD2. The receptor comes from a human donor with active or convalescent COVID-19. The donor label of this sample is uncertain. Sample: peripheral blood. The CDR3 coding sequence is TGTGCCATCAGTGCCGGACTAGCGGGAACAGATACGCAGTATTTT. Protein sequence: CAISAGLAGTDTQYF.